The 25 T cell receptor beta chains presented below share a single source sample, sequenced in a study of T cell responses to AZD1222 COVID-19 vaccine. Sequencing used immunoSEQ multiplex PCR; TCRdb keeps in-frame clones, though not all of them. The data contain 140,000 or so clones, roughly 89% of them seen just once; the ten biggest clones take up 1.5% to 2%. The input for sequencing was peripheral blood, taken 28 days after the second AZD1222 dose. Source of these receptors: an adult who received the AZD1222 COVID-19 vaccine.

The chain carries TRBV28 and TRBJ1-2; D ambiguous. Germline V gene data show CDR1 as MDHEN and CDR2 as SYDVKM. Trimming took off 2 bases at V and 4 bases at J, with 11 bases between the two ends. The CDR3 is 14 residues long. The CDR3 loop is CASSLNGPSYGYTF. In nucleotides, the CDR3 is TGTGCCAGCAGTTTAAACGGCCCTTCCTATGGCTACACCTTC.

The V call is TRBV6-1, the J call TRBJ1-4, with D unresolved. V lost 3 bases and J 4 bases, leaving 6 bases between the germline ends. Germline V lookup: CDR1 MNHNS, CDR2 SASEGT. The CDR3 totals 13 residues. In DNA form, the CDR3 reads TGTGCCAGCAGTGAGGACGGTAATGAAAAACTGTTTTTT. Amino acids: CASSEDGNEKLFF.

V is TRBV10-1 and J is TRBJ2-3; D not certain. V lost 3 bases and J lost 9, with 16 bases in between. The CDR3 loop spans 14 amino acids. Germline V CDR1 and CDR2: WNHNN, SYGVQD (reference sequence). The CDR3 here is CASSDFSRLGTQYF. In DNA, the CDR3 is TGCGCCAGCAGTGATTTCTCTCGTCTGGGGACGCAGTATTTT.

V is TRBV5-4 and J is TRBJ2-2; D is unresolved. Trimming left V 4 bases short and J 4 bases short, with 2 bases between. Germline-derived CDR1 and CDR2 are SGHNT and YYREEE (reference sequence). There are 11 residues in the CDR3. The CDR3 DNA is TGTGCCAGCAGCGCCACCGGGGAGCTGTTTTTT. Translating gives CASSATGELFF. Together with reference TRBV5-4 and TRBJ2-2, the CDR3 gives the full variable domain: ETGVTQSPTHLIKTRGQQVTLRCSSQSGHNTVSWYQQALGQGPQFIFQYYREEENGRGNFPPRFSGLQFPNYSSELNVNALELDDSALYLCASSATGELFFGEGSRLTVL.

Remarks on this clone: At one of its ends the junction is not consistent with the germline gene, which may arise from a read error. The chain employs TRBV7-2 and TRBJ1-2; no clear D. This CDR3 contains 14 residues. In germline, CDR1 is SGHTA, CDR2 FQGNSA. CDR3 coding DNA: TGTGCCAGCAGCTTAGACGGGCAAGGCTATAGCTACACCTTC. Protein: CASSLDGQGYSYTF.

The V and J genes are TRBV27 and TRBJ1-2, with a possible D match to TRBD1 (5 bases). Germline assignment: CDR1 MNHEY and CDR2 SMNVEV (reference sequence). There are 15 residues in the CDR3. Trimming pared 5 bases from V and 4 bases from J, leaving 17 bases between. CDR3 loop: CASSPSRVGTYGYTF. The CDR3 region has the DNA TGTGCCAGCAGTCCCTCCAGGGTCGGCACCTATGGCTACACCTTC.

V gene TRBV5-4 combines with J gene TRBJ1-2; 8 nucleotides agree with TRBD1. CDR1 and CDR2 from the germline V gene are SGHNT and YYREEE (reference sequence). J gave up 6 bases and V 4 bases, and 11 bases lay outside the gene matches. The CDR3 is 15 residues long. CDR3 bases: TGTGCCAGCAGCAACGGACAGGGAAATTGGCATGGCTACACCTTC. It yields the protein CASSNGQGNWHGYTF.

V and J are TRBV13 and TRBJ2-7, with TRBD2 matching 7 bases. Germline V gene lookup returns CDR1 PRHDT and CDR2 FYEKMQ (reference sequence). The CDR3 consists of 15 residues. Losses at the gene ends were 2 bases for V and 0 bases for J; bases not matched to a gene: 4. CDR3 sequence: CASSLKAGSSYEQYF. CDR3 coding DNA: TGTGCCAGCAGCTTAAAAGCGGGGAGCTCCTACGAGCAGTACTTC.

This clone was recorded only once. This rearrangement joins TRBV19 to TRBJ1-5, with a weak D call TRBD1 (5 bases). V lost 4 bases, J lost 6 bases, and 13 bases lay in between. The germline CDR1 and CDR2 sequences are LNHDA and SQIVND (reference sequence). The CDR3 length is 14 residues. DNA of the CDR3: TGTGCCAGTAGTACGCTAGGGGTGGGTCAGCCCCAGCATTTT. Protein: CASSTLGVGQPQHF.

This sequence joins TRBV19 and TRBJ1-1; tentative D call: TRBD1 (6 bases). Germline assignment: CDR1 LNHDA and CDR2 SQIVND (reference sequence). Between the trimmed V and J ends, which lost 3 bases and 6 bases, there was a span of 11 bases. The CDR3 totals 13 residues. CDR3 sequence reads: CASSMGGLAEAFF. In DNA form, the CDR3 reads TGTGCCAGTAGTATGGGGGGCTTGGCTGAAGCTTTCTTT.

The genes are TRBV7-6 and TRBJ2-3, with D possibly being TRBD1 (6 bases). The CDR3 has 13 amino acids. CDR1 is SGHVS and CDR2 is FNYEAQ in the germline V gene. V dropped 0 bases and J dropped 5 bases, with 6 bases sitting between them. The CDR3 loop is CASSLAGGDTQYF. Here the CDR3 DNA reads TGTGCCAGCAGCTTAGCAGGGGGAGATACGCAGTATTTT.

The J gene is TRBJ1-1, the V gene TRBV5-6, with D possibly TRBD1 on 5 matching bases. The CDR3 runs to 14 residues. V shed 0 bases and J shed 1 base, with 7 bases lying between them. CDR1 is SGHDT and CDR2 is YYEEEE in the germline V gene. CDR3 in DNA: TGTGCCAGCAGCTTGGGGGACCCGAACACTGAAGCTTTCTTT. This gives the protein CASSLGDPNTEAFF. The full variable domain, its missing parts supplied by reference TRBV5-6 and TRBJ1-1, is DAGVTQSPTHLIKTRGQQVTLRCSPKSGHDTVSWYQQALGQGPQFIFQYYEEEERQRGNFPDRFSGHQFPNYSSELNVNALLLGDSALYLCASSLGDPNTEAFFGQGTRLTVV.

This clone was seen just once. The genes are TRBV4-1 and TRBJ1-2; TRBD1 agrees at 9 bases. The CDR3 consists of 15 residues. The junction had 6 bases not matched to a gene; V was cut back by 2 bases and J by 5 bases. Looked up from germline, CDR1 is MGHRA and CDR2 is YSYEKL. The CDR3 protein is CASSQPTGTGYGYTF. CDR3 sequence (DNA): TGCGCCAGCAGCCAACCGACCGGGACAGGGTATGGCTACACCTTC.

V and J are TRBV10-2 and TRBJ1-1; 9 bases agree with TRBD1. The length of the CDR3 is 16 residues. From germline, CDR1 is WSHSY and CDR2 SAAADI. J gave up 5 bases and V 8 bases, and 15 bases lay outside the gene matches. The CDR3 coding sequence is TGCGCCAGCGTTGACCTACCCGGGACAGGGTCGACTGAAGCTTTCTTT. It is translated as CASVDLPGTGSTEAFF.

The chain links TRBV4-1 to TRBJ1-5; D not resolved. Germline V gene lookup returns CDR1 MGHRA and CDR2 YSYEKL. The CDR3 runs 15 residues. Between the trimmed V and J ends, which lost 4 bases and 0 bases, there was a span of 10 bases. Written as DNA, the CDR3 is TGCGCCAGCAGCCCAATAGCGTATAGCAATCAGCCCCAGCATTTT. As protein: CASSPIAYSNQPQHF.

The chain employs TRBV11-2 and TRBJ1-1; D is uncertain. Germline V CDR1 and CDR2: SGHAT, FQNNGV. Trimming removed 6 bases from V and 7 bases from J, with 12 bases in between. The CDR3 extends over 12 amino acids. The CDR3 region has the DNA TGTGCCAGCAGATATGTAGCGAATGAAGCTTTCTTT. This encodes CASRYVANEAFF.

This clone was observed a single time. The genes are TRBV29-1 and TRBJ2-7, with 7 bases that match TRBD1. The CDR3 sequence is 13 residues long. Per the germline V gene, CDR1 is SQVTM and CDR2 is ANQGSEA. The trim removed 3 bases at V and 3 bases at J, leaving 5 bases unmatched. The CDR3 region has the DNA TGCAGCGTTGATTCTCCAGGGGGCTACGAGCAGTACTTC. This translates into CSVDSPGGYEQYF.

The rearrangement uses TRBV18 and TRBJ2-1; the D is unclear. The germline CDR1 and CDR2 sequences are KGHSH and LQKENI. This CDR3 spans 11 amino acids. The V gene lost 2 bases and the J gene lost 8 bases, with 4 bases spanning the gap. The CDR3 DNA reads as TGTGCCAGCTCACCAGTGGATGAGCAGTTCTTC. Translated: CASSPVDEQFF.

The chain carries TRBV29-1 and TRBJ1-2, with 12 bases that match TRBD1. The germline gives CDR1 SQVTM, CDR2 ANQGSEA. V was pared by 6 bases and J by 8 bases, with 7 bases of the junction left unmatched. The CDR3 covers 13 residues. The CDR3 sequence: CSVKGQGAAGYTF. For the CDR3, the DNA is TGCAGCGTGAAGGGACAGGGGGCTGCAGGCTACACCTTC.

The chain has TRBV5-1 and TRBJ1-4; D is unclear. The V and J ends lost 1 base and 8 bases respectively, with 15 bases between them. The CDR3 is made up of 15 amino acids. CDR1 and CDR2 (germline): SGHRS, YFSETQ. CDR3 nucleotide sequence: TGCGCCAGCAGCTTGAGCAACTTCAGCGAGGAAAAACTGTTTTTT. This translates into CASSLSNFSEEKLFF.

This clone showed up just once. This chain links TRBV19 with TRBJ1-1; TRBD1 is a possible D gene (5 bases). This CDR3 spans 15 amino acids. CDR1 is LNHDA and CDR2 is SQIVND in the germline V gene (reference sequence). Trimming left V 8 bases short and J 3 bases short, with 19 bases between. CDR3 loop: CASSPSARGDTEAFF. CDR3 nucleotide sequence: TGTGCCAGTTCTCCATCAGCGCGGGGGGACACTGAAGCTTTCTTT.

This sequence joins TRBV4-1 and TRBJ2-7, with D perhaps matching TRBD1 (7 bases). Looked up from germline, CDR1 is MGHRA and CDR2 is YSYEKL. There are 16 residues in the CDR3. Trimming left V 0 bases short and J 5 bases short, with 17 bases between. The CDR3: CASSQESGGYSDEQYF. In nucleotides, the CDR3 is TGCGCCAGCAGCCAAGAGTCAGGGGGGTACTCGGACGAGCAGTACTTC.

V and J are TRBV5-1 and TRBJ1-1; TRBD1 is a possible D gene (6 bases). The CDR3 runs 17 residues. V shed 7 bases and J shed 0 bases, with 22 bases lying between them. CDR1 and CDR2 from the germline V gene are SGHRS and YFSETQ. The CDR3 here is CASGPQGQSSMNTEAFF. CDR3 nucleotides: TGCGCCAGCGGACCCCAAGGACAGTCGTCCATGAACACTGAAGCTTTCTTT.

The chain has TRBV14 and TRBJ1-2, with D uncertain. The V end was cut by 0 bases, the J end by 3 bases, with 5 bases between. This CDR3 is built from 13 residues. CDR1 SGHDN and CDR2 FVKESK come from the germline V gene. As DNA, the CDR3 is TGTGCCAGCAGCCAAGACGTATACTATGGCTACACCTTC. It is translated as CASSQDVYYGYTF.

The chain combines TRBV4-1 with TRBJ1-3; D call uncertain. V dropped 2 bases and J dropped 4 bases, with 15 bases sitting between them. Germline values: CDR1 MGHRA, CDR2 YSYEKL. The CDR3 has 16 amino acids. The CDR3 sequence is CASSQRVISAGNTIYF. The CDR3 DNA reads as TGCGCCAGCAGCCAAAGGGTGATCTCGGCCGGAAACACCATATATTTT.